The next 20 T cell receptor beta chains were all read from a single sample in a study of blood T cell repertoires in COVID-19. The data were produced by immunoSEQ multiplex PCR, yet TCRdb's version contains in-frame clones alone and is incomplete. The repertoire has approximately 20,000 clones, roughly nine tenths of them found once; the top ten carry about a sixth. Sequenced material: peripheral blood. The receptors here all came from a man aged 65-85 years with acute or convalescent COVID-19.

This clone is a singleton in its sample. This chain uses TRBV13 with TRBJ1-3, with D perhaps matching TRBD1 (5 bases). Germline values: CDR1 PRHDT, CDR2 FYEKMQ (reference sequence). CDR3 length: 15 amino acids. Trimming cost V 5 bases and J 1 base, with 12 bases left between them. In DNA form, the CDR3 reads TGTGCCAGCAGCCCTAACGACAGATCTGGAAACACCATATATTTT. It is translated as CASSPNDRSGNTIYF.

The CDR3: CASTLGPNTDTQYF. The CDR3 DNA reads TGTGCCAGCACCCTTGGCCCAAACACAGATACGCAGTATTTT. The rearrangement links TRBV5-5 to TRBJ2-3; unclear D gene. CDR1 and CDR2 (germline): SGHKS, YYEKEE (reference sequence). Trimming stripped 6 bases from V and 2 bases from J, with 13 bases between. The CDR3 length is 14 residues.

This clone was counted a single time. The chain links TRBV10-3 to TRBJ2-7, with D tentatively TRBD1 (6 bases). The CDR3 totals 14 residues. V lost 5 bases, J lost 0 bases, and 11 bases lay in between. Germline V lookup: CDR1 ENHRY, CDR2 SYGVKD. The CDR3 region has the DNA TGTGCCATCAGTTCGGGACAAAGCTCCTACGAGCAGTACTTC. This translates into CAISSGQSSYEQYF.

The chain uses TRBV18 and TRBJ1-3; D remains ambiguous. V was trimmed by 0 bases and J by 1 base, leaving 7 bases between them. This CDR3 is built from 15 residues. The germline CDR1 and CDR2 sequences are KGHSH and LQKENI. The CDR3 loop reads CASSPPRGSGNTIYF. The CDR3 DNA reads as TGTGCCAGCTCACCACCGAGAGGGTCTGGAAACACCATATATTTT.

A few counts support this clone. V usage is TRBV7-8 and J usage is TRBJ2-7; D might be TRBD1 (5 bases). The CDR3 contains 14 residues. Trimming left V 2 bases short and J 2 bases short, with 10 bases between. Per germline, CDR1 SGHVS and CDR2 FQNEAQ. CDR3 sequence reads: CASSLFQGPYEQYF. CDR3 nucleotides: TGTGCCAGCAGCTTATTCCAGGGTCCCTACGAGCAGTACTTC.

V usage is TRBV6-5 and J usage is TRBJ2-7, with D possibly TRBD2 on 5 matching bases. The CDR3 contains 13 residues. The germline gives CDR1 MNHEY, CDR2 SVGAGI. Trimming left V 6 bases short and J 2 bases short, with 11 bases between. The CDR3 loop is CASRQDGAYEQYF. The DNA of the CDR3 is TGTGCCAGCAGGCAGGACGGGGCCTACGAGCAGTACTTC.

The CDR3 loop reads CASSPGTGVNEQYF. Written as DNA, the CDR3 is TGTGCCAGCAGTCCCGGGACAGGGGTGAACGAGCAGTACTTC. The chain has TRBV6-5 and TRBJ2-7; TRBD1 matches at 10 bases. J was trimmed by 5 bases and V by 5 bases; bases with no gene match: 6. Per germline, CDR1 MNHEY and CDR2 SVGAGI. The CDR3 consists of 14 residues.

The CDR3 coding sequence is TGCGCCAGCAGCCTTTGGACTAGCGGGAGAGGACGAGAGACCCAGTACTTC. This gives the protein CASSLWTSGRGRETQYF. The chain carries TRBV4-1 and TRBJ2-5; 13 nucleotides align to TRBD2. Germline V gene sequence: CDR1 MGHRA, CDR2 YSYEKL. This CDR3 is 17 amino acids long. The V and J ends lost 4 bases and 4 bases, in that order; junction bases with no gene match: 9.

The V gene is TRBV29-1, the J gene TRBJ2-2; tentative D call: TRBD1 (5 bases). From germline, CDR1 is SQVTM and CDR2 ANQGSEA. This CDR3 contains 13 residues. Deletions cut 7 bases from V and 3 bases from J, with 12 bases between. The CDR3: CSAQTGYTGELFF. The CDR3 nucleotides are TGCAGCGCCCAAACAGGTTACACCGGGGAGCTGTTTTTT.

V gene TRBV7-2 combines with J gene TRBJ2-7; 8 bases align to TRBD1. This CDR3 has 14 amino acids. The germline V gene has CDR1 SGHTA and CDR2 FQGNSA. V lost 5 bases to trimming and J lost 6 bases; unmatched junction nucleotides: 9. The CDR3 here is CASSPLGTGGEQYF. Written as DNA, the CDR3 is TGTGCCAGCAGCCCCCTCGGAACAGGGGGCGAGCAGTACTTC.

The CDR3 bases are TGTGCCAGCTCACCAGGGGCAGGGGATGACGAGCAGTACTTC. It translates to CASSPGAGDDEQYF. This chain connects TRBV18 to TRBJ2-7; D possibly corresponds to TRBD1 (6 bases). The CDR3 is made up of 14 amino acids. The germline gives CDR1 KGHSH, CDR2 LQKENI. V lost 2 bases and J 5 bases, leaving 13 bases between the germline ends. The full variable domain, with the rest looked up from reference TRBV18 and TRBJ2-7, is NAGVMQNPRHLVRRRGQEARLRCSPMKGHSHVYWYRQLPEEGLKFMVYLQKENIIDESGMPKERFSAEFPKEGPSILRIQQVVRGDSAAYFCASSPGAGDDEQYFGPGTRLTVT.

The chain joins TRBV10-3 to TRBJ2-3; tentatively, D is TRBD1 (6 bases). Germline loops: CDR1 ENHRY, CDR2 SYGVKD. This CDR3 contains 16 residues. V lost 0 bases to trimming and J lost 1 base, with 11 bases between them. CDR3 region: CAISESRDIRTDTQYF. The CDR3 coding sequence is TGTGCCATCAGTGAGTCGAGGGACATACGCACAGATACGCAGTATTTT.

This clone occurred once. This sequence joins TRBV24-1 and TRBJ2-1; 7 bases match TRBD2. Germline V CDR1 and CDR2: KGHDR, SFDVKD. CDR3 size: 15 residues. The junction had 9 bases not matched to a gene; V was cut back by 5 bases and J by 6 bases. The chain's CDR3 is CATSGGGTMGNEQFF. Here the CDR3 DNA reads TGTGCCACCAGTGGGGGGGGTACAATGGGCAATGAGCAGTTCTTC.

The V and J genes are TRBV7-9 and TRBJ1-6, with 9 bases lining up with TRBD1. The CDR3 runs to 16 residues. Germline V gene lookup returns CDR1 SEHNR and CDR2 FQNEAQ (reference sequence). Losses at the gene ends were 5 bases for V and 9 bases for J; bases not matched to a gene: 11. In DNA form, the CDR3 reads TGTGCCAGCAGCCGTCCCGGGACAGGGACGGGTTCACCCCTCCACTTT. Translated: CASSRPGTGTGSPLHF.

V is TRBV9 and J is TRBJ2-7, with 7 positions matching TRBD1. V trimming: 0 bases; J trimming: 6 bases; junction bases outside the gene matches: 6. CDR1 and CDR2 from the germline V gene are SGDLS and YYNGEE. The length of the CDR3 is 14 residues. The CDR3 protein is CASSVASQGSEQYF. As DNA, the CDR3 is TGTGCCAGCAGCGTAGCTTCACAGGGGAGCGAGCAGTACTTC.

CDR3 in amino acids: CASSTLYPRQSGAGELFF. For the CDR3, the DNA is TGTGCCAGCAGTACACTATATCCCCGTCAGTCGGGTGCCGGGGAGCTGTTTTTT. The rearrangement joins TRBV11-2 to TRBJ2-2; D is ambiguous. Germline V gene sequence: CDR1 SGHAT, CDR2 FQNNGV. The CDR3 runs 18 residues. V gave up 6 bases and J gave up 6 bases, with 26 bases separating them.

J is TRBJ2-3 and V is TRBV9; D is possibly TRBD2 (5 bases). Trimming stripped 0 bases from V and 1 base from J, with 15 bases between. The CDR3 loop spans 17 amino acids. Looked up from germline, CDR1 is SGDLS and CDR2 is YYNGEE. The CDR3 nucleotides read TGTGCCAGCAGCGTAGTCCCCCCTGGAGCGGGCACAGATACGCAGTATTTT. Its protein product is CASSVVPPGAGTDTQYF.

This clone has a single count. V is TRBV6-6 and J is TRBJ2-1; 7 bases map to TRBD2. Germline V gene sequence: CDR1 MNHNY, CDR2 SVGAGI (reference sequence). V was clipped by 2 bases and J by 10 bases; unmatched bases: 11. The CDR3 is 15 residues long. CDR3 DNA: TGTGCCAGCAGTTACGAGTCTGGCTCCGGGGGGGAGCAGTTCTTC. Its protein is CASSYESGSGGEQFF.

This chain joins TRBV7-2 and TRBJ2-7; 7 nucleotides agree with TRBD1. This CDR3 is built from 15 residues. The V and J ends lost 0 bases and 3 bases, in that order; junction bases with no gene match: 5. The germline V gene has CDR1 SGHTA and CDR2 FQGNSA. The CDR3 loop reads CASSLAKGAGYEQYF. CDR3 bases: TGTGCCAGCAGCTTAGCAAAGGGGGCAGGCTACGAGCAGTACTTC.

This chain links TRBV2 with TRBJ1-1; maybe TRBD1 (5 bases). CDR3 length: 14 amino acids. Germline CDR1 reads SNHLY; CDR2 reads FYNNEI. Trimming took off 1 base at V and 0 bases at J, with 6 bases between the two ends. CDR3 loop: CASSEEGVNTEAFF. CDR3 in DNA: TGTGCCAGCAGTGAAGAAGGGGTGAACACTGAAGCTTTCTTT.